Following are 14 T cell receptor beta chains from one sample sequenced in a study of blood T cell repertoires in COVID-19. Sequencing was performed with immunoSEQ multiplex PCR; in TCRdb, only in-frame clones are kept and a portion is missing. The sample contains about 240,000 clones, around 81% of which appear only once. The sequenced material came from peripheral blood. The receptor source for this set is an elderly woman with COVID-19, enrolled during active disease.

The rearrangement uses TRBV14 and TRBJ1-1, with a weak D call TRBD1 (5 bases). V lost 0 bases and J 5 bases, leaving 16 bases between the germline ends. Germline V lookup: CDR1 SGHDN, CDR2 FVKESK. CDR3 length equals 16 residues. The CDR3 DNA sequence: TGTGCCAGCAGCCAAGATCTCGGCAGGGTGGAAACTGAAGCTTTCTTT. Protein: CASSQDLGRVETEAFF.

This chain uses TRBV7-9 with TRBJ2-1; 14 bases are a match to TRBD2. There are 19 residues in the CDR3. Trimming took 2 bases from V and 3 from J; bases not matched to a gene: 9. The V gene's germline CDR1 is SEHNR and CDR2 FQNEAQ (reference sequence). CDR3 sequence reads: CASSLFGTSGSRGYNEQFF. The CDR3 coding sequence is TGTGCCAGCAGCTTATTTGGGACTAGCGGGAGTCGCGGCTACAATGAGCAGTTCTTC.

This clone was found once. The gene calls are TRBV19 and TRBJ1-2; no definite D call. V gave up 4 bases and J gave up 5 bases, with 17 bases separating them. Germline CDR1 LNHDA, CDR2 SQIVND (reference sequence). This CDR3 has 15 residues. CDR3 nucleotide sequence: TGTGCCAGTAGTAAGGGAGCCACCGGGAGGTATGGCTACACCTTC. Protein product: CASSKGATGRYGYTF.

The chain employs TRBV6-5 and TRBJ1-3, with no clear D. This CDR3 contains 12 residues. V shed 10 bases and J shed 4 bases, with 11 bases lying between them. Germline values: CDR1 MNHEY, CDR2 SVGAGI. CDR3 sequence (DNA): TGTGCCATCGACGGAGCAGGAAACACCATATATTTT. Its protein product is CAIDGAGNTIYF.

The chain combines TRBV30 with TRBJ1-1; possibly TRBD1 for D (5 bases). This CDR3 is built from 13 residues. V was clipped by 0 bases and J by 3 bases, with 8 bases between them. The germline V gene encodes CDR1 GTSNPN and CDR2 SVGIG (reference sequence). As DNA, the CDR3 is TGTGCCTGGAGTGTAGCGGGGGACACTGAAGCTTTCTTT. Its translation is CAWSVAGDTEAFF.

This clone was observed a single time. The chain combines TRBV5-1 with TRBJ2-5; D may be TRBD1 (5 bases). Looked up from germline, CDR1 is SGHRS and CDR2 is YFSETQ. This CDR3 contains 13 residues. The V gene lost 4 bases and the J gene lost 1 base, with 8 bases spanning the gap. The CDR3 nucleotides read TGCGCCAGCAGCGCCGACAGCCAAGAGACCCAGTACTTC. It is translated as CASSADSQETQYF.

The V call is TRBV5-4, the J call TRBJ2-5; no definite D call. Trimming left V 0 bases short and J 5 bases short, with 8 bases between. Per the germline V gene, CDR1 is SGHNT and CDR2 is YYREEE (reference sequence). The CDR3 length is 13 residues. CDR3: CASSLDTWETQYF. For the CDR3, the DNA is TGTGCCAGCAGCTTGGACACGTGGGAGACCCAGTACTTC.

This clone is a singleton in its sample. Other DNA sequences in the same sample also yield this CDR3. This sequence joins TRBV7-9 and TRBJ1-2, with 7 bases identical to TRBD1. Per the germline V gene, CDR1 is SEHNR and CDR2 is FQNEAQ (reference sequence). With 1 base clipped from V and 4 bases from J, the junction kept 0 bases outside the gene matches. The CDR3 is 13 amino acids. The DNA of the CDR3 is TGTGCCAGCAGCTTAGGACAGGGCTATGGCTACACCTTC. It translates to CASSLGQGYGYTF.

The chain combines TRBV6-5 with TRBJ1-1, with TRBD1 identical over 12 bases. The V gene end was trimmed by 10 bases and the J gene end by 5 bases; junction bases not matched to a gene: 11. The CDR3 contains 15 residues. CDR1 is MNHEY, CDR2 SVGAGI, per germline. This chain's CDR3 is CAIFRDRGRGTEAFF. DNA of the CDR3: TGTGCCATTTTCCGGGACAGGGGGCGCGGGACTGAAGCTTTCTTT.

The chain recombines TRBV6-5 with TRBJ2-2, with TRBD1 matching over 8 bases. With V trimmed by 4 bases and J by 4 bases, 8 bases remained unmatched. Germline lookup yields CDR1 MNHEY and CDR2 SVGAGI. The CDR3 is 16 amino acids. CDR3 nucleotides: TGTGCCAGCAGTTCCCAGGACAGGGTGTCCACCGGGGAGCTGTTTTTT. Amino acid sequence: CASSSQDRVSTGELFF.

The gene calls are TRBV7-3 and TRBJ2-1; the match to TRBD2 covers 9 bases. The length of the CDR3 is 15 residues. Germline V lookup: CDR1 SGHTA, CDR2 FQGTGA. The J segment lost 4 bases and the V segment lost 5 bases, leaving 6 bases of the junction unmatched. CDR3 region: CASSPRTSAYNEQFF. The CDR3 region has the DNA TGTGCCAGCAGCCCTCGGACTAGCGCTTACAATGAGCAGTTCTTC.

The gene calls are TRBV18 and TRBJ2-1; TRBD2 might be the D (6 bases). Trimming removed 5 bases from V and 9 bases from J, with 11 bases in between. The CDR3 is 12 residues long. Germline CDR1 KGHSH, CDR2 LQKENI. As DNA, the CDR3 is TGTGCCAGCTCATCCGGAGCGGGTGAGCAGTTCTTC. Protein product: CASSSGAGEQFF. Full variable domain (missing parts from reference TRBV18 and TRBJ2-1): NAGVMQNPRHLVRRRGQEARLRCSPMKGHSHVYWYRQLPEEGLKFMVYLQKENIIDESGMPKERFSAEFPKEGPSILRIQQVVRGDSAAYFCASSSGAGEQFFGPGTRLTVL.

The CDR3, as DNA: TGTGCCAGTAGTAGGGGAGGTTCACCCCTCCACTTT. Protein product: CASSRGGSPLHF. The chain joins TRBV19 to TRBJ1-6; D gene ambiguous. This CDR3 comprises 12 residues. CDR1 is LNHDA and CDR2 is SQIVND in the germline V gene (reference sequence). V lost 4 bases and J lost 9, with 7 bases in between.

The genes are TRBV4-2 and TRBJ2-6, with a possible D match to TRBD1 (5 bases). V gave up 5 bases and J gave up 0 bases, with 11 bases separating them. The V gene's germline CDR1 is LGHNA and CDR2 YNFKEQ. This CDR3 is built from 16 residues. The CDR3 is CASSLDRSSGANVLTF. The CDR3 nucleotides read TGTGCCAGCAGCTTAGACAGAAGCTCTGGGGCCAACGTCCTGACTTTC.